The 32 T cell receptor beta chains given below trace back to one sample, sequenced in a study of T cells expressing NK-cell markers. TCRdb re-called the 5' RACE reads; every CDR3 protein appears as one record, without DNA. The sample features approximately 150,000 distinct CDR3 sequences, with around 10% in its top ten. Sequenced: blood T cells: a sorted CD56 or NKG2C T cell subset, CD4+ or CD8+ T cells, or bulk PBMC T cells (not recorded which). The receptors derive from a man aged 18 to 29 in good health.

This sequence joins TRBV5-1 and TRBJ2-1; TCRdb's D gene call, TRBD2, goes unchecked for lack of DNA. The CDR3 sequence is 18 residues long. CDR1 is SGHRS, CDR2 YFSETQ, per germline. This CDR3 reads CASSLAGGAGGSYNEQFF.

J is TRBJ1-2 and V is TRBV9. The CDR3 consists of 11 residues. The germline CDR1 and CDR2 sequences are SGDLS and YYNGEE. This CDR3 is CASRANYGYTF. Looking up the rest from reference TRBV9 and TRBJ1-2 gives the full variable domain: DSGVTQTPKHLITATGQRVTLRCSPRSGDLSVYWYQQSLDQGLQFLIQYYNGEERAKGNILERFSAQQFPDLHSELNLSSLELGDSALYFCASRANYGYTFGSGTRLTVV.

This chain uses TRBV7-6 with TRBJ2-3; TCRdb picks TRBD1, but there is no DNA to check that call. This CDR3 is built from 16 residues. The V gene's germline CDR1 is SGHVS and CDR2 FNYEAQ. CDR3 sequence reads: CASSLAPGQSTDTQYF.

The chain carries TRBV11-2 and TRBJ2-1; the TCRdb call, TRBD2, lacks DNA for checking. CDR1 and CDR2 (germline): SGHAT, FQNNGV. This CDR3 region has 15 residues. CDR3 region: CASSRSGSFPNEQFF.

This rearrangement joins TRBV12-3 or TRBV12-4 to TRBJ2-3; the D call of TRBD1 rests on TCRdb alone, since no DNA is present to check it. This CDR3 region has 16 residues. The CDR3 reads CASNSVTGGGTDTQYF.

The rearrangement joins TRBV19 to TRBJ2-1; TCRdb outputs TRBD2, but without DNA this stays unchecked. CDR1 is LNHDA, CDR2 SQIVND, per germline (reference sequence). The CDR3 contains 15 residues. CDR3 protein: CASSSGGGLLYEQFF.

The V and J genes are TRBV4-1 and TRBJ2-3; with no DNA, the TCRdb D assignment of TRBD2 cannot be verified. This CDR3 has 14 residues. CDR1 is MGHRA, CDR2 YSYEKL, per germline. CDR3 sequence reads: CASSQWRDTDTQYF.

The CDR3 here is CASSSGLAGFSYNEQFF. The rearrangement links TRBV12-3 or TRBV12-4 to TRBJ2-1; TCRdb's D call of TRBD2 is untestable without DNA. The CDR3 runs 17 residues.

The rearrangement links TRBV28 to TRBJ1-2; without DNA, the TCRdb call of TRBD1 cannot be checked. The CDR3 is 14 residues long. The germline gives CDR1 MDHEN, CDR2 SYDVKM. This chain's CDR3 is CASSFRQGFYGYTF.

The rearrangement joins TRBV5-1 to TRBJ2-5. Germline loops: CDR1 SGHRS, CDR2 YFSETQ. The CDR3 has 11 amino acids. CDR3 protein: CASSLGEAQYF.

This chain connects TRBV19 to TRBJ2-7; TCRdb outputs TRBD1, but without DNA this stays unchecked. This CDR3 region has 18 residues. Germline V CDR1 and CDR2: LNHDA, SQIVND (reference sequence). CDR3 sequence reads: CASSMRSGRGAASYEQYF.

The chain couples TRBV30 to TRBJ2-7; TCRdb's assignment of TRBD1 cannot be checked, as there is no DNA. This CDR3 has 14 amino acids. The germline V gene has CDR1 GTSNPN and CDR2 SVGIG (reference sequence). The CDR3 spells CAFLTGQGNYEQYF.

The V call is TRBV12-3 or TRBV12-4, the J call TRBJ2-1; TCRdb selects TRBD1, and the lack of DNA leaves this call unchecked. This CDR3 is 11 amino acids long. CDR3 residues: CASSQTGEQFF.

CDR3 sequence reads: CASTTLGQENTIYF. The chain is built from TRBV19 and TRBJ1-3. This CDR3 region has 14 residues. Per germline, CDR1 LNHDA and CDR2 SQIVND (reference sequence).

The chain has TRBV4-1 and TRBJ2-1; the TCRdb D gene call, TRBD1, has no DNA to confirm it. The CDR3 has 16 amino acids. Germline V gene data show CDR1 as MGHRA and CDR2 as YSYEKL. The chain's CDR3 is CASSQVVTGNINEQFF.

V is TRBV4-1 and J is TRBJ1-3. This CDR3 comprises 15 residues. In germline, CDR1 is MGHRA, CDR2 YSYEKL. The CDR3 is CASSQVGGAGNTIYF.

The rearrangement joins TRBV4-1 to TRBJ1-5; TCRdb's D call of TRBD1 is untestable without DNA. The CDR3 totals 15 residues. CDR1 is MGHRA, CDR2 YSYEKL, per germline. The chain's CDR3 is CASSRGGGFNQPQHF.

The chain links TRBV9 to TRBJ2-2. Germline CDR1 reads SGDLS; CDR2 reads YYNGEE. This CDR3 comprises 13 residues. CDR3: CASQQPPWGELFF.

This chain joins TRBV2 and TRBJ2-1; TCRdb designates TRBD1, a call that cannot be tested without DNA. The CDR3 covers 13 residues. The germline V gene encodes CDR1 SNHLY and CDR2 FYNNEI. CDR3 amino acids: CASSRTGYSEQFF.

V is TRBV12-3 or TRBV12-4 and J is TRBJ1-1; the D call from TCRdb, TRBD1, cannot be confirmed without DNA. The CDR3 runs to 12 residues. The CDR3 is CASNLGPGEAFF.

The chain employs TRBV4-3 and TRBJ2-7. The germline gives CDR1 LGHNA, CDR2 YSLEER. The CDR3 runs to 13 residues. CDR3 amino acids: CASSQGRLYEQYF.

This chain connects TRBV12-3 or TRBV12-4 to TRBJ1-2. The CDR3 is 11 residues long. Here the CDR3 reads CASSSGYGYTF.

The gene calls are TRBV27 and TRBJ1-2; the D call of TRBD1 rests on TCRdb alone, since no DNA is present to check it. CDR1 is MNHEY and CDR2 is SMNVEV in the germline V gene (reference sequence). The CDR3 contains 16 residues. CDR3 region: CASSVEGGTLSHGYTF.

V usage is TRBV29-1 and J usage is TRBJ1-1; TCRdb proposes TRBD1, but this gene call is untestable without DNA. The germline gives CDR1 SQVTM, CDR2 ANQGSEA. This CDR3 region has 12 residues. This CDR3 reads CSVETSGTEAFF.

This CDR3 reads CASTRGTDTGELFF. The chain uses TRBV7-8 and TRBJ2-2; TCRdb's D call, TRBD1, is unchecked because there is no DNA. This CDR3 has 14 amino acids. Per germline, CDR1 SGHVS and CDR2 FQNEAQ.

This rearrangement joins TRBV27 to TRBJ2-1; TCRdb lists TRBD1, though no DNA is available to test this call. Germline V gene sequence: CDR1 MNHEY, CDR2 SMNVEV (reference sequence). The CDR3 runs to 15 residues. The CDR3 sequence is CASSPPTAGPNEQFF.

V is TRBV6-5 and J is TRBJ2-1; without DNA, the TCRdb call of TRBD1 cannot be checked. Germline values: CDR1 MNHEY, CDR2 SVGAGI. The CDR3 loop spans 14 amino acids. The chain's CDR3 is CASSYSSAPNEQFF.

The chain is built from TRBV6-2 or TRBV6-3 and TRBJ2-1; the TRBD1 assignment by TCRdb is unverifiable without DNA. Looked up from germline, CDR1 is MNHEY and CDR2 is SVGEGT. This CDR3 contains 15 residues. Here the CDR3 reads CASSWGNLGYNEQFF.

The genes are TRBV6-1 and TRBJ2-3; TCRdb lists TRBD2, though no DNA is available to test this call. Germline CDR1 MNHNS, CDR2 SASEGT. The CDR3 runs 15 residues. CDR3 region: CASSPGLAATDTQYF.

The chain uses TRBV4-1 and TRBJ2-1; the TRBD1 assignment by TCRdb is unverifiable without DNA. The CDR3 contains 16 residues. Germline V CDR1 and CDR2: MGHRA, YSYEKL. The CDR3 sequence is CASSQRGQGANNEQFF.

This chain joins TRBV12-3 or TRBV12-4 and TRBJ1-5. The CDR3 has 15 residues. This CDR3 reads CASSSEGKGNQPQHF.

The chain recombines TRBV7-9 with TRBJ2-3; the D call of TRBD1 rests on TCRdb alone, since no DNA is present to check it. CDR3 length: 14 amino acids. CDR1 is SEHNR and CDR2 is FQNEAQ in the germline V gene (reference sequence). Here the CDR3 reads CASSHPDAADTQYF.